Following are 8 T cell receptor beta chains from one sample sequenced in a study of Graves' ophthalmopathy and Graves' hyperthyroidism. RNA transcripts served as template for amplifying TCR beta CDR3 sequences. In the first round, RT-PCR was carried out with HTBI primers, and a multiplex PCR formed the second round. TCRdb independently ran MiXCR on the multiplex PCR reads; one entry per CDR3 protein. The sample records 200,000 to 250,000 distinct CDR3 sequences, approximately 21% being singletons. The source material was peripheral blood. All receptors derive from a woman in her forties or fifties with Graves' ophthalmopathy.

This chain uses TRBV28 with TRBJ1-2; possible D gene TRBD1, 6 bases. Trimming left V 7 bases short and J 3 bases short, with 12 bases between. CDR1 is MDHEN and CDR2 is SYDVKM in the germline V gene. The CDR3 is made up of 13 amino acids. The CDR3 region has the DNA TGTGCCAGCACCACGGGACACCACTATGGCTACACCTTC. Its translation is CASTTGHHYGYTF.

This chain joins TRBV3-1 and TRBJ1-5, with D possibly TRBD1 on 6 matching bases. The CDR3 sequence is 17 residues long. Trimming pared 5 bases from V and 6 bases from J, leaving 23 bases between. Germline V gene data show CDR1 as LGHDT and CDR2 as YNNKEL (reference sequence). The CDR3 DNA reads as TGTGCCAGCAGCTTGCGGGGGGCGCAGGGAGGCAGTCAGCCCCAGCATTTT. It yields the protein CASSLRGAQGGSQPQHF.

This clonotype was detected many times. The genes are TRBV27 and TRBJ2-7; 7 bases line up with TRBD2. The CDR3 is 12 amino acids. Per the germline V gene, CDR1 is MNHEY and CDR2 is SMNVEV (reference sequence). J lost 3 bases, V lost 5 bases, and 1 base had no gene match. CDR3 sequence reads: CASSGGVYEQYF. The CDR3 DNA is TGTGCCAGCAGTGGGGGGGTCTACGAGCAGTACTTC.

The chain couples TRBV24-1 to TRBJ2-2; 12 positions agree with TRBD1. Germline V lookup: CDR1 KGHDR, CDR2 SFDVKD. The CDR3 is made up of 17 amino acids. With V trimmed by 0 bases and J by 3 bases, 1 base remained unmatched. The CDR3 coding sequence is TGTGCCACCAGTGATTTGGGGACAGGGGGCGACACCGGGGAGCTGTTTTTT. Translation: CATSDLGTGGDTGELFF.

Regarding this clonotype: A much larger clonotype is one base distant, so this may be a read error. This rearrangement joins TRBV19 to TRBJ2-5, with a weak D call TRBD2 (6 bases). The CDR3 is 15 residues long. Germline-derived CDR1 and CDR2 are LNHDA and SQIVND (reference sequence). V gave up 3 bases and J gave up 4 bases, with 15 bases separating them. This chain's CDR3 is CASSMEGRQSETQYF. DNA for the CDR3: TGTGCCAGTAGTATGGAAGGGAGGCAGTCAGAGACCCAGTACTTC. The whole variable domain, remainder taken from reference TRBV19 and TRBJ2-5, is DGGITQSPKYLFRKEGQNVTLSCEQNLNHDAMYWYRQDPGQGLRLIYYSQIVNDFQKGDIAEGYSVSREKKESFPLTVTSAQKNPTAFYLCASSMEGRQSETQYFGPGTRLLVL.

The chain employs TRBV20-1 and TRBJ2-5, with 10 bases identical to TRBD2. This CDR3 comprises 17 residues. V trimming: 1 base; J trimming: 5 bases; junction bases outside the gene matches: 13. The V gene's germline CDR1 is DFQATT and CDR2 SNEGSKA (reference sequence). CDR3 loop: CSARGLAGEQISETQYF. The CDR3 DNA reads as TGCAGTGCTAGAGGTCTAGCGGGAGAGCAAATCTCGGAGACCCAGTACTTC.

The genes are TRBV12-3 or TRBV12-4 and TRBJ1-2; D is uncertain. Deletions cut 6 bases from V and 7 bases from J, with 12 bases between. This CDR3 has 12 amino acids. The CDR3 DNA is TGTGCCAGCAGAATGGGAGGGTTTGGCTACACCTTC. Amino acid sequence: CASRMGGFGYTF.

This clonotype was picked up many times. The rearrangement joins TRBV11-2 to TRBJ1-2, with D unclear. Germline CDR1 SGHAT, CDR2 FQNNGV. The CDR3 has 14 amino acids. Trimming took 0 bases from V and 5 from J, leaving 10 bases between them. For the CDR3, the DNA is TGTGCCAGCAGCTTAGAAATTATGGCTTATGGCTACACCTTC. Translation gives CASSLEIMAYGYTF. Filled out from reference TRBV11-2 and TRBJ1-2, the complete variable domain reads EAGVAQSPRYKIIEKRQSVAFWCNPISGHATLYWYQQILGQGPKLLIQFQNNGVVDDSQLPKDRFSAERLKGVDSTLKIQPAKLEDSAVYLCASSLEIMAYGYTFGSGTRLTVV.